This T cell receptor beta chain was observed in a study of cytomegalovirus exposure and HLA in healthy donors. PCR was performed using 60 Vbeta and 13 Jbeta primers. Method: immunoSEQ multiplex PCR; TCRdb's copy keeps in-frame clones and lacks some. This sample has about 85,000 clones; 80% occur once, and the top ten carry approximately 29%. Study results and caveats: Analyses of presence/absence relied on an assumption of roughly uniform sequencing depth across donors. Overall, 164 TCR beta chains were annotated as cytomegalovirus-associated. The likely origin of a cluster of highly shared sequence variants was a sequencing artifact. Among CMV-associated TCR beta chains, most appeared HLA-restricted in a later analysis.

Trimming stripped 0 bases from V and 2 bases from J, with 8 bases between. This CDR3 comprises 15 residues. Germline loops: CDR1 SGHTA, CDR2 FQGNSA. Remarks on this clone: Its target is unknown.

This chain uses TRBV7-2 with TRBJ1-3, with D perhaps matching TRBD1 (5 bases). The origin of this receptor is a man in his forties or fifties in good health and CMV-seropositive. The source material was PBMCs. CDR3 amino acids: CASSLAGGTGNTIYF. CDR3 nucleotide sequence: TGTGCCAGCAGCTTAGCGGGGGGAACTGGAAACACCATATATTTT. Filled out from reference TRBV7-2 and TRBJ1-3, the complete variable domain reads GAGVSQSPSNKVTEKGKDVELRCDPISGHTALYWYRQSLGQGLEFLIYFQGNSAPDKSGLPSDRFSAERTGGSVSTLTIQRTQQEDSAVYLCASSLAGGTGNTIYFGEGSWLTVV.